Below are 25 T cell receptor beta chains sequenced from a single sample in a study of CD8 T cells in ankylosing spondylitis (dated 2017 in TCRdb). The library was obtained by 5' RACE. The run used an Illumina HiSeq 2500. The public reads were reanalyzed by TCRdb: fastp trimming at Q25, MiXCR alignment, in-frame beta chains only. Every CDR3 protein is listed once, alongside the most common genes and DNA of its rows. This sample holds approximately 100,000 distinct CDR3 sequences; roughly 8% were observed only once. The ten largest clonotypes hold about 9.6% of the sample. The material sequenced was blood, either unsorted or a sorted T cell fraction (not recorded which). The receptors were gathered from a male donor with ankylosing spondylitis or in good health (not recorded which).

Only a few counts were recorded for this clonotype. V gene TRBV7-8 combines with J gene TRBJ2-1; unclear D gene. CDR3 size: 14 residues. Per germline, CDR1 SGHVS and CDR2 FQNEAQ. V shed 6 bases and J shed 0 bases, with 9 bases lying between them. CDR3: CASSLIGSYNEQFF. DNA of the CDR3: TGTGCCAGCAGTTTGATCGGCTCCTACAATGAGCAGTTCTTC.

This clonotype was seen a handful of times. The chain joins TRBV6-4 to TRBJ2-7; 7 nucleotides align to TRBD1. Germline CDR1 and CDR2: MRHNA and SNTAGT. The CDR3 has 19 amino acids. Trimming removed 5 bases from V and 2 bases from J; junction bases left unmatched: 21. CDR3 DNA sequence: TGTGCCAGCAGTCACCGCACCGGCCCGACAGGGCGAAACCCCTACGAGCAGTACTTC. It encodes CASSHRTGPTGRNPYEQYF.

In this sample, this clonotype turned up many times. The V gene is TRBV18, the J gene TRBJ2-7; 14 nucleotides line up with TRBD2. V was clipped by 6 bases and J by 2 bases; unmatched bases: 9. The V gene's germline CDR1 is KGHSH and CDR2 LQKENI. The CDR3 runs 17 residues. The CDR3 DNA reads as TGTGCCAGCTCCCGGGGACTAGCGGGAGAGATCACCTACGAGCAGTACTTC. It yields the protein CASSRGLAGEITYEQYF.

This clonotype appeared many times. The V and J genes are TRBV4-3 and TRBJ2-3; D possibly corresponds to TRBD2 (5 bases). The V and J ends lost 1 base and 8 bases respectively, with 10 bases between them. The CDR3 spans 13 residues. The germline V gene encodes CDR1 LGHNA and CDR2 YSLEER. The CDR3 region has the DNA TGCGCCAGCAGCCAAGGAGCAAGCGGTACGCAGTATTTT. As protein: CASSQGASGTQYF.

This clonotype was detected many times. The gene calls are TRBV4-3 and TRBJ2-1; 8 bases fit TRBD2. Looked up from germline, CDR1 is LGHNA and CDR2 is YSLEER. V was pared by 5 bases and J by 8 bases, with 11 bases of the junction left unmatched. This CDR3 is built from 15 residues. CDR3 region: CASSIKAGANHEQFF. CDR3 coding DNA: TGCGCCAGCAGCATTAAAGCGGGAGCGAACCATGAGCAGTTCTTC.

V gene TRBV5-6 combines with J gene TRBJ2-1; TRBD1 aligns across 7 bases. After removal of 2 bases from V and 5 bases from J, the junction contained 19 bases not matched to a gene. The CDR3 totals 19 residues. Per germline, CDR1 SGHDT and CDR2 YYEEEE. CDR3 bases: TGTGCCAGCAGCTTACTTGGTTACGGGTCGGAGACAGGGAACAATGAGCAGTTCTTC. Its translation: CASSLLGYGSETGNNEQFF.

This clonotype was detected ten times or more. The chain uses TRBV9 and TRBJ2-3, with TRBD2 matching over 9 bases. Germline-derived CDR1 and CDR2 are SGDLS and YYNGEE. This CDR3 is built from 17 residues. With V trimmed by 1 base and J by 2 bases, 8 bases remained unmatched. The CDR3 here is CASSVLAGALTTDTQYF. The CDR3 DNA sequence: TGTGCCAGCAGCGTATTAGCGGGGGCCCTTACCACAGATACGCAGTATTTT.

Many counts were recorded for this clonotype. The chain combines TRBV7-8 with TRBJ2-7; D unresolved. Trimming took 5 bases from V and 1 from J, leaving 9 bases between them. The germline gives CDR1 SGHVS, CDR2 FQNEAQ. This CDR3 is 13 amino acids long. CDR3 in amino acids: CASSLSLSYEQYF. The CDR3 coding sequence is TGTGCCAGCAGCCTAAGTCTTTCCTACGAGCAGTACTTC.

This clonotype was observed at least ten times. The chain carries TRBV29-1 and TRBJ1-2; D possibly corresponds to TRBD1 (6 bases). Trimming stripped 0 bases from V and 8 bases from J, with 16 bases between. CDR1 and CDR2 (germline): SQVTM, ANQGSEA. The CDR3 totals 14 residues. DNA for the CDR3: TGCAGCGTTGAAGATCCCCCAGGGGCATGGGGCTACACCTTC. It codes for CSVEDPPGAWGYTF.

The CDR3 DNA is TGTGCCAGCAGTCGTGCCCGTGACAATCAGCCCCAGCATTTT. It specifies CASSRARDNQPQHF. The V call is TRBV12-3 or TRBV12-4, the J call TRBJ1-5; D gene uncertain. V was trimmed by 5 bases and J by 3 bases, leaving 11 bases between them. The CDR3 is 14 residues long.

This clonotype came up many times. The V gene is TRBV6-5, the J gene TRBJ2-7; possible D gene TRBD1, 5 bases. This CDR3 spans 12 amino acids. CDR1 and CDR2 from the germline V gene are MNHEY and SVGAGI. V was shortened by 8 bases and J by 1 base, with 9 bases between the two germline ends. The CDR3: CASQTESYEQYF. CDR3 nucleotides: TGTGCCAGCCAGACAGAGTCCTACGAGCAGTACTTC.

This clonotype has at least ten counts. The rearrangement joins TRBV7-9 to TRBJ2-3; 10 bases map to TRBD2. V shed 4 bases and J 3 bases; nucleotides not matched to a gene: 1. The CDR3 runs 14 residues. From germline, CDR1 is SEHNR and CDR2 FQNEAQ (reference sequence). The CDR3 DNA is TGTGCCAGCAGCTGGGGACTAGCGACAGATACGCAGTATTTT. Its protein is CASSWGLATDTQYF.

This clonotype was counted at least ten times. CDR3 residues: CSVEEGRYTGELFF. The CDR3 nucleotides are TGCAGCGTTGAAGAAGGACGGTACACCGGGGAGCTGTTTTTT. The gene calls are TRBV29-1 and TRBJ2-2, with D unclear. Germline CDR1 SQVTM, CDR2 ANQGSEA. This CDR3 contains 14 residues. The V end was cut by 0 bases, the J end by 3 bases, with 8 bases between.

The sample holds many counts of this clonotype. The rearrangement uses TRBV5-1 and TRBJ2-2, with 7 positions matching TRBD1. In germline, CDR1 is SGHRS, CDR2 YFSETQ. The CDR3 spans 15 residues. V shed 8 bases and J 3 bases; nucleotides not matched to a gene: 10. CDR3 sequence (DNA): TGCGCCAGTCGGACAGGTAGCGTGGACACCGGGGAGCTGTTTTTT. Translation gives CASRTGSVDTGELFF. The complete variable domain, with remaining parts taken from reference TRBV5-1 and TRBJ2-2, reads KAGVTQTPRYLIKTRGQQVTLSCSPISGHRSVSWYQQTPGQGLQFLFEYFSETQRNKGNFPGRFSGRQFSNSRSEMNVSTLELGDSALYLCASRTGSVDTGELFFGEGSRLTVL.

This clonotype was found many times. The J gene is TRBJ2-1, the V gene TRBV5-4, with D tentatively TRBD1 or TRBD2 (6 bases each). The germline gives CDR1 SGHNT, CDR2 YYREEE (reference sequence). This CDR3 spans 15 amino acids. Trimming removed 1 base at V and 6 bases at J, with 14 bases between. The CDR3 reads CASSLNWGALNEQFF. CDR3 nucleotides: TGTGCCAGCAGCTTGAATTGGGGGGCCCTCAATGAGCAGTTCTTC.

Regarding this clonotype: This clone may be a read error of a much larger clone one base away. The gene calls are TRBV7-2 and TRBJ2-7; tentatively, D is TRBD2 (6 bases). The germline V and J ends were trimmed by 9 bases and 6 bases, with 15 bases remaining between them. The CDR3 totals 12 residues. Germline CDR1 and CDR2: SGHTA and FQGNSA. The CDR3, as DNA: TGTGCCAGGAGCACCCGACTAGGCGAGCAGTACTTC. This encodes CARSTRLGEQYF.

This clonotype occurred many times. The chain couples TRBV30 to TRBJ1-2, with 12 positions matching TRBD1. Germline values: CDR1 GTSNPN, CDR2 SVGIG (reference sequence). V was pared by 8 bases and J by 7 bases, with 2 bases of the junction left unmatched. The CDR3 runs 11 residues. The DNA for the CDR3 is TGTGCCGGGGACAGGGGGCCTGGCTACACCTTC. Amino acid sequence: CAGDRGPGYTF. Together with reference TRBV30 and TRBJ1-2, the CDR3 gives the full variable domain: SQTIHQWPATLVQPVGSPLSLECTVEGTSNPNLYWYRQAAGRGLQLLFYSVGIGQISSEVPQNLSASRPQDRQFILSSKKLLLSDSGFYLCAGDRGPGYTFGSGTRLTVV.

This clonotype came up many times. In nucleotides, the CDR3 is TGCGCCAGCAGCGCGATCCGGGACGGACAAGACTATGGCTACACCTTC. It codes for CASSAIRDGQDYGYTF. The gene calls are TRBV5-1 and TRBJ1-2; the D gene is possibly TRBD1 (5 bases). The length of the CDR3 is 16 residues. V shed 4 bases and J shed 3 bases, with 19 bases lying between them. Germline CDR1 SGHRS, CDR2 YFSETQ. Looking up the rest from reference TRBV5-1 and TRBJ1-2 gives the full variable domain: KAGVTQTPRYLIKTRGQQVTLSCSPISGHRSVSWYQQTPGQGLQFLFEYFSETQRNKGNFPGRFSGRQFSNSRSEMNVSTLELGDSALYLCASSAIRDGQDYGYTFGSGTRLTVV.

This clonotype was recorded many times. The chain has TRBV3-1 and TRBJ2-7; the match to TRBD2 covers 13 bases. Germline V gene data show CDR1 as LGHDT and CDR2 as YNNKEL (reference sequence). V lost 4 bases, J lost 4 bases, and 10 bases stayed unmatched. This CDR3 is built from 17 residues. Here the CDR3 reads CASSLRGLAGVIYEQYF. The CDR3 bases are TGTGCCAGCAGCCTACGTGGACTAGCGGGGGTGATTTACGAGCAGTACTTC.

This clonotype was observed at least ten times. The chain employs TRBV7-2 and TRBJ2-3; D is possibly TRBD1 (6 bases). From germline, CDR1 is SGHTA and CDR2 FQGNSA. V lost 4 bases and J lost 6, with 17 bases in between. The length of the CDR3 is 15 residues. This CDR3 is CASSSLDRPTDTQYF. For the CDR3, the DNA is TGTGCCAGCAGCTCTCTAGACAGGCCGACCGATACGCAGTATTTT.

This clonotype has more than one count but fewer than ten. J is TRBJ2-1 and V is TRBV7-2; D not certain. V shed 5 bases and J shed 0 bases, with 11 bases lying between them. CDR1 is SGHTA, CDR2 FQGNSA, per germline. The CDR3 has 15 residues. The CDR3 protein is CASSPQRSSYNEQFF. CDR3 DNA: TGTGCCAGCAGCCCGCAGCGAAGCTCCTACAATGAGCAGTTCTTC.

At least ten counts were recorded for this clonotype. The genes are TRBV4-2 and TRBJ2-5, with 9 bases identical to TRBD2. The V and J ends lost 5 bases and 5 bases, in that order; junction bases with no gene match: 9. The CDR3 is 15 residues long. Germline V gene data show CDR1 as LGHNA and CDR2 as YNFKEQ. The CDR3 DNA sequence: TGTGCCAGCAGCGACCCGACTAGCGGCTGGGAGACCCAGTACTTC. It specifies CASSDPTSGWETQYF.

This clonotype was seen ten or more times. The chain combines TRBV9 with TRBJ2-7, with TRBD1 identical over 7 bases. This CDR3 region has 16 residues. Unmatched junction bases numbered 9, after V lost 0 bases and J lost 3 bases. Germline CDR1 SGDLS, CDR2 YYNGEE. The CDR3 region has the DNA TGTGCCAGCAGCGTAGCTCCCGATTCAGGGGGCTACGAGCAGTACTTC. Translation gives CASSVAPDSGGYEQYF.

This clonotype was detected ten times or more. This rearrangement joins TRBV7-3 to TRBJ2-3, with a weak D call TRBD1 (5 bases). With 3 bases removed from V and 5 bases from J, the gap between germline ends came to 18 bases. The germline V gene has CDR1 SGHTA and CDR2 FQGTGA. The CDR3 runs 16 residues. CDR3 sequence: CASSLGATAFLDTQYF. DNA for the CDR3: TGTGCCAGCAGCTTGGGCGCGACAGCATTTCTAGATACGCAGTATTTT.

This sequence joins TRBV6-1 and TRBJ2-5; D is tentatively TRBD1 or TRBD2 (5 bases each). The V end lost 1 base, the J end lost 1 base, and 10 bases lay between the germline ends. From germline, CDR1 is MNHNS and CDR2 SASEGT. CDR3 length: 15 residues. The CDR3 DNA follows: TGTGCCAGCAGTGAAGTCCGTGGGGGCCAAGAGACCCAGTACTTC. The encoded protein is CASSEVRGGQETQYF.